The present T cell receptor (beta chain) was sequenced within a study of blood T cells in healthy people across ages. Then a second PCR, running roughly 6 to 11 cycles, was carried out with a sample-barcoded 5' primer and a J-beta primer mix. TCRdb fed the 5' RACE reads into MiXCR, producing one record per CDR3 protein. The sample contains roughly 1.5 million distinct CDR3 sequences, less than 45% of which appear only once. The table lists this clonotype with a count of one. Its cognate antigen is unknown. One end of the junction varies from germline; a read error may be responsible. Broader study findings: TCR beta diversity tracked closely with naive T cell percentage. Getting older went along with TCR beta diversity per million T cells dropping roughly linearly.

This CDR3 contains 14 residues. Germline V gene lookup returns CDR1 SQVTM and CDR2 ANQGSEA. Sequenced: blood. The TCR originated in a woman aged 18 to 35 in good health. V usage is TRBV29-1 and J usage is TRBJ2-3; TRBD2 matches at 10 bases. The CDR3 DNA reads as TGCAGCGGCCTGGGACTAGCGAGAACAGAGACGCAGTATTTT. Amino acids: CSGLGLARTETQYF.